The text below deals with one T cell receptor beta chain. What it binds is not known. The data stem from a study of shared clonotypes between healthy human individuals. Study-wide background: A donor's plate count was three for CD4 naive and three for CD4 memory; CD8 naive had two and CD8 memory one. Study results and caveats: Larger richness was generally estimated for naive than memory subsets.

The run depth of the assay was deep. Sequencing used immunoSEQ multiplex PCR; TCRdb keeps in-frame clones, though not all of them. Here the sample spans 180,000 or so clones, roughly 91% being singletons. The trim removed 6 bases at V and 6 bases at J, leaving 13 bases unmatched. This CDR3 has 15 amino acids. Per the germline V gene, CDR1 is MNHNS and CDR2 is SASEGT. The sequence derives from a woman aged 25 to 39 in good health. Sequencing used naive CD4+ T cells sorted from blood. Subset indicated: CD45RA+ positively selected. J is TRBJ2-7 and V is TRBV6-1; 8 bases are a match to TRBD2. CDR3 in amino acids: CASRGAGTSLFEQYF. The CDR3 DNA follows: TGTGCCAGCAGGGGGGCGGGGACTAGTCTCTTCGAGCAGTACTTC.